Given below is one T cell receptor (beta chain) in context. No antigen is known for it. Per-nucleotide qualities are absent, and no much larger clonotype sits a single base away. The data derive from a study of blood T cell repertoires in COVID-19 (TCRdb year 2020). Turning to the overall study: The collaborator samples originated in the United States, Italy and Spain and spanned the acute and convalescent phases of COVID-19. The material from the prospective study consisted of cDNA or gDNA derived from T cells, B-cell-depleted T cells, or PBMCs. Deeply sampled blood TCRbeta repertoires from subjects exposed to, actively infected with, or recovered from COVID-19 were included in the dataset. The repertoires were released in a freely available public database meant as a resource for research on the immune response to SARS-CoV-2. Samples were obtained from the ongoing ImmuneRACE study (first 160 participants) and from over a thousand subjects provided by 6 global collaborators. The sample metadata nearly always contained a de-identified subject ID, COVID-19 status, age in years and sex. Where HLA class I and class II types were available, the types were taken from metadata supplied by the sample provider, not from assay-based typing.

TCRbeta CDR3 regions were amplified from genomic DNA using the immunoSEQ Assay, a bias-controlled multiplex PCR. As for the original processing: Nucleated cell counts per sample were estimated from amplification of reference gene primers within the assay. To quantify the absolute abundance of each unique TCRbeta CDR3 rearrangement, sequence reads were collapsed and filtered. For each sample, productive Simpson clonality was calculated by taking the square root of Simpson's diversity index across productive rearrangements. TCRdb took this table from immuneACCESS and kept in-frame rearrangements with V and J called. Such tables lack part of the clones; where checked against another copy, unresolved V genes explain under half of the gap, and the rest is unexplained. V, J and clone size are those of that table, while D and trimming were read from the DNA. The sample profile shows about 89,000 clones; 75% to 90% of them were found once. The top ten clones comprise roughly a fifth of the sample.

The investigation overall reported the following: The quantity of clinical and demographic metadata differed by source and by participant and was supplied without curation.

Collaborating institutions collected whole blood in K2EDTA tubes following their own protocols. For TCRbeta analysis, collaborators shipped samples as frozen whole blood, isolated PBMCs, or DNA extracted from either of those sample types. V is cut by 0 bases and J by 14 bases, and the space between the germline ends is 13 bases. The CDR3 sequence holds 13 residues, the cysteine and phenylalanine included. The kept DNA is CDR3 alone, 39 bases in frame from the first base. For CDR1 and CDR2, the germline V gene lists MNHNS and SASEGT. This TCR was sampled from a woman at least 80 years old with acute or convalescent COVID-19. The V gene is TRBV6-1 and the J gene is TRBJ1-4, with no confident D gene call. Sequenced material: peripheral blood. CDR3 loop: CASSEAGWAFLFF. The DNA sequence is as follows: TGTGCCAGCAGTGAAGCAGGTTGGGCATTTCTGTTTTTT.